These 25 T cell receptor beta chains originate from one sample sequenced in a study of blood T cell repertoires in COVID-19. Profiling relied on immunoSEQ multiplex PCR, and the TCRdb table lists in-frame clones only, not all of them. Here the sample spans about 140,000 clones, 88% being singletons. Sequencing was performed on peripheral blood. These TCRs come from a woman aged 60 to 75 with acute or convalescent COVID-19.

The V gene is TRBV11-2, the J gene TRBJ1-6, with D unresolved. CDR3 size: 14 residues. Germline loops: CDR1 SGHAT, CDR2 FQNNGV. The V and J ends lost 0 bases and 8 bases respectively, with 8 bases between them. The CDR3 sequence is CASSLDRSDSPLHF. The CDR3, as DNA: TGTGCCAGCAGCTTAGATCGGTCGGATTCACCCCTCCACTTT.

This clone was seen a single time. The V call is TRBV6-2 or TRBV6-3, the J call TRBJ1-2; tentative D call: TRBD1 (6 bases). The CDR3 has 12 residues. Germline CDR1 and CDR2: MNHEY and SVGEGT. V lost 4 bases to trimming and J lost 9 bases, with 12 bases between them. DNA for the CDR3: TGTGCCAGCAGTTTACGGGACACCAGCTACACCTTC. It encodes CASSLRDTSYTF.

The chain links TRBV28 to TRBJ1-2; D perhaps matches TRBD1 (5 bases). Trimming cost V 2 bases and J 1 base, with 8 bases left between them. Per the germline V gene, CDR1 is MDHEN and CDR2 is SYDVKM. This CDR3 comprises 14 residues. CDR3 amino acids: CASSLPGDNYGYTF. CDR3 DNA sequence: TGTGCCAGCAGTTTACCGGGGGATAACTATGGCTACACCTTC.

J is TRBJ1-2 and V is TRBV3-1 (or the pseudogene TRBV3-2); 9 nucleotides agree with TRBD1. V shed 2 bases, J shed 4 bases, and the junction held 11 bases outside the gene matches. This CDR3 region has 17 residues. The germline V gene encodes CDR1 LGHDT and CDR2 YNNKEL (reference sequence). DNA for the CDR3: TGTGCCAGCAGCCAACCCGGGACAGGGACCTCGGGCTATGGCTACACCTTC. Amino acids: CASSQPGTGTSGYGYTF.

The V call is TRBV19, the J call TRBJ1-2, with D possibly matching TRBD1 (5 bases). The CDR3 extends over 18 amino acids. The V end was cut by 10 bases, the J end by 6 bases, with 33 bases between. Germline loops: CDR1 LNHDA, CDR2 SQIVND (reference sequence). In nucleotides, the CDR3 is TGTGCCACGTGTGAGTCTCACCGGGCCCGAGGTAGGGGTCATGGCTACACCTTC. Translated: CATCESHRARGRGHGYTF.

The chain carries TRBV4-3 and TRBJ2-7; D may be TRBD1 (6 bases). This CDR3 region has 15 residues. Germline loops: CDR1 LGHNA, CDR2 YSLEER. V lost 0 bases, J lost 0 bases, and 9 bases lay in between. CDR3 sequence (DNA): TGCGCCAGCAGCCAAGAGAGGGGGAGCTCCTACGAGCAGTACTTC. Amino acids: CASSQERGSSYEQYF.

The J gene is TRBJ2-3, the V gene TRBV5-1; a possible D gene is TRBD1 (6 bases). This CDR3 has 14 amino acids. Germline V gene data show CDR1 as SGHRS and CDR2 as YFSETQ. Trimming pared 0 bases from V and 5 bases from J, leaving 10 bases between. The CDR3 DNA is TGCGCCAGCAGCTTGGGTCTAGGGGGAGATACGCAGTATTTT. Its translation is CASSLGLGGDTQYF.

The CDR3 loop is CASSVGPGTSGGHSYNEQFF. The CDR3, as DNA: TGTGCCAGCAGCGTAGGCCCGGGGACTAGCGGGGGTCACTCCTACAATGAGCAGTTCTTC. V is TRBV9 and J is TRBJ2-1; 14 bases are shared with TRBD2. CDR3 size: 20 residues. V was pared by 0 bases and J by 0 bases, with 8 bases of the junction left unmatched. Germline V CDR1 and CDR2: SGDLS, YYNGEE.

This clone was recorded only once. V gene TRBV7-9 combines with J gene TRBJ1-5; no clear D. CDR3 length equals 12 residues. Germline-derived CDR1 and CDR2 are SEHNR and FQNEAQ (reference sequence). Trimming removed 1 base from V and 10 bases from J, with 8 bases in between. CDR3 protein: CASSLERFPQHF. CDR3 coding DNA: TGTGCCAGCAGCTTAGAGCGTTTCCCCCAGCATTTT.

The chain joins TRBV10-3 to TRBJ2-7; 9 nucleotides line up with TRBD1. This CDR3 region has 15 residues. Trimming took 4 bases from V and 0 from J; bases not matched to a gene: 4. Germline V gene lookup returns CDR1 ENHRY and CDR2 SYGVKD. Here the CDR3 reads CAISAGQGISYEQYF. The DNA of the CDR3 is TGTGCCATCAGTGCGGGACAGGGAATCTCCTACGAGCAGTACTTC.

The rearrangement uses TRBV18 and TRBJ2-3; 9 bases align to TRBD1. The CDR3 is 19 amino acids. V lost 4 bases and J lost 0; bases outside the gene matches: 14. The germline CDR1 and CDR2 sequences are KGHSH and LQKENI. The CDR3 spells CASSLYQRPGQGSTDTQYF. The CDR3 bases are TGTGCCAGCTCACTTTACCAACGCCCAGGACAGGGGAGCACAGATACGCAGTATTTT.

The chain joins TRBV24-1 to TRBJ1-2, with TRBD1 as a possible D gene (5 bases). V dropped 4 bases and J dropped 6 bases, with 20 bases sitting between them. Per germline, CDR1 KGHDR and CDR2 SFDVKD. The CDR3 runs to 16 residues. Here the CDR3 reads CATSDPWGGALNGYTF. CDR3 DNA: TGTGCCACCAGTGACCCTTGGGGGGGAGCTCTGAATGGCTACACCTTC.

The chain combines TRBV11-2 with TRBJ1-1; a weak D match, TRBD1 (6 bases). Trimming cost V 6 bases and J 3 bases, with 11 bases left between them. Germline V CDR1 and CDR2: SGHAT, FQNNGV. CDR3 length: 13 residues. CDR3 protein: CASSPTGYTEAFF. CDR3 DNA: TGTGCCAGCAGTCCCACAGGGTACACTGAAGCTTTCTTT.

This clone was counted once. The chain combines TRBV2 with TRBJ1-4; no clear D. The germline V gene encodes CDR1 SNHLY and CDR2 FYNNEI. The V gene lost 7 bases and the J gene lost 5 bases, with 14 bases spanning the gap. The CDR3 is 14 amino acids. The CDR3 coding sequence is TGTGCCAGCACCCAACTGAGCTACAATGAAAAACTGTTTTTT. The encoded protein is CASTQLSYNEKLFF.

The gene calls are TRBV27 and TRBJ1-3, with D maybe TRBD1 (6 bases). Germline V gene data show CDR1 as MNHEY and CDR2 as SMNVEV (reference sequence). This CDR3 is 13 amino acids long. V gave up 10 bases and J gave up 3 bases, with 13 bases separating them. The CDR3 sequence is CAISVDSGNTIYF. CDR3 bases: TGTGCCATAAGTGTGGACAGTGGAAACACCATATATTTT.

J is TRBJ2-1 and V is TRBV30, with TRBD1 as a possible D gene (5 bases). Germline V lookup: CDR1 GTSNPN, CDR2 SVGIG (reference sequence). This CDR3 has 16 amino acids. V lost 0 bases to trimming and J lost 3 bases, with 15 bases between them. DNA of the CDR3: TGTGCCTGGAGTGTACAGGACCTCTACCACTACAATGAGCAGTTCTTC. Residues: CAWSVQDLYHYNEQFF.

V is TRBV28 and J is TRBJ2-5, with 7 bases aligning to TRBD2. The CDR3 covers 16 residues. V shed 2 bases and J 2 bases; nucleotides not matched to a gene: 8. Germline CDR1 MDHEN, CDR2 SYDVKM. The CDR3 sequence is CASSLEGAGLQETQYF. The CDR3 DNA sequence: TGTGCCAGCAGTTTAGAAGGAGCGGGACTGCAAGAGACCCAGTACTTC.

The chain couples TRBV3-1 (or the pseudogene TRBV3-2) to TRBJ2-5; 13 nucleotides line up with TRBD2. Germline values: CDR1 LGHDT, CDR2 YNNKEL (reference sequence). This CDR3 contains 19 residues. V lost 3 bases and J lost 5; bases outside the gene matches: 15. The CDR3 DNA follows: TGTGCCAGCAGCCAGATCTCGGGGACTAGCGGGGACCCGGAGGAGACCCAGTACTTC. It is translated as CASSQISGTSGDPEETQYF.

This clone was seen once. The chain is built from TRBV27 and TRBJ2-2; the D gene is possibly TRBD1 (5 bases). The germline V gene has CDR1 MNHEY and CDR2 SMNVEV (reference sequence). Trimming took off 8 bases at V and 1 base at J, with 17 bases between the two ends. The CDR3 is 16 amino acids. This CDR3 reads CASSPLGQGNTGELFF. CDR3 nucleotides: TGTGCCAGCTCCCCCCTGGGGCAGGGGAACACCGGGGAGCTGTTTTTT.

J is TRBJ2-2 and V is TRBV21-1; whether TRBD2, the table's D call, matches the DNA was not checked. TRBV21-1 is a documented pseudogene. The CDR3 loop spans 14 amino acids. CDR3 in DNA: TGTGCCAGCAGCAAGAGTTTTCACACCGGGGAGCTGTTTTTT. It yields the protein CASSKSFHTGELFF.

This clone occurred once. This chain joins TRBV11-2 and TRBJ1-5, with D unclear. V gave up 1 base and J gave up 6 bases, with 7 bases separating them. CDR1 is SGHAT and CDR2 is FQNNGV in the germline V gene. The CDR3 loop spans 13 amino acids. The CDR3 loop reads CASSLALSQPQHF. CDR3 bases: TGTGCCAGCAGCTTAGCCCTTAGTCAGCCCCAGCATTTT. The full variable domain, with the rest looked up from reference TRBV11-2 and TRBJ1-5, is EAGVAQSPRYKIIEKRQSVAFWCNPISGHATLYWYQQILGQGPKLLIQFQNNGVVDDSQLPKDRFSAERLKGVDSTLKIQPAKLEDSAVYLCASSLALSQPQHFGDGTRLSIL.

This chain links TRBV3-1 (or the pseudogene TRBV3-2) with TRBJ1-2; 7 bases are a match to TRBD1. The trim removed 1 base at V and 7 bases at J, leaving 6 bases unmatched. The CDR3 sequence is 14 residues long. Germline loops: CDR1 LGHDT, CDR2 YNNKEL (reference sequence). The CDR3 loop reads CASSQVEGASGYTF. The CDR3 DNA reads as TGTGCCAGCAGCCAAGTGGAGGGGGCGAGTGGCTACACCTTC.

The chain uses TRBV28 and TRBJ2-7; possibly TRBD1 for D (6 bases). V was trimmed by 2 bases and J by 5 bases, leaving 7 bases between them. This CDR3 is 12 amino acids long. The V gene's germline CDR1 is MDHEN and CDR2 SYDVKM. The CDR3 loop reads CASSLRGNEQYF. The DNA for the CDR3 is TGTGCCAGCAGTTTAAGGGGGAACGAGCAGTACTTC.

This rearrangement joins TRBV27 to TRBJ1-6, with D unclear. Per germline, CDR1 MNHEY and CDR2 SMNVEV (reference sequence). This CDR3 is built from 14 residues. Trimming left V 6 bases short and J 10 bases short, with 16 bases between. The CDR3 region has the DNA TGTGCCAGCAGGAGAGACTCGGGTCCATCACCCCTCCACTTT. Translating it yields CASRRDSGPSPLHF.

J is TRBJ2-2 and V is TRBV19; D not certain. The CDR3 covers 15 residues. The V end lost 3 bases, the J end lost 6 bases, and 14 bases lay between the germline ends. Germline values: CDR1 LNHDA, CDR2 SQIVND (reference sequence). CDR3 nucleotides: TGTGCCAGTAGTATCGGAACGGGTCTCCCCGGGGAGCTGTTTTTT. Translating gives CASSIGTGLPGELFF.